These T cell receptor beta chains were read from a single sample in a study of response to subunit inactivated influenza vaccine. TCRdb re-called the RT-PCR reads through MiXCR, storing one row per CDR3 protein. The sample has more than 700,000 distinct CDR3 sequences, around 20% seen once. Sequencing used PBMCs from blood, obtained around 5 days after vaccination. These receptors came from a man between 45 and 60 years old who received an inactivated influenza vaccine. Each CDR3 is given with its conserved first and last residue. A D gene is named only where the DNA matches it firmly. Where a row states a size, it is once, few, many or the class of an expanded clone; other rows omit it.

j_call: TRBJ2-1
d_call: NA
cdr3_length: 14
clone_size: NA
v_call: TRBV11-2
cdr3_aa: CASSPRTRDNEQFF
cdr3_nt: TGTGCCAGCAGCCCGCGCACTAGGGACAATGAGCAGTTCTTC

j_call: TRBJ1-2
d_call: NA
cdr3_length: 14
clone_size: NA
v_call: TRBV28
cdr3_aa: CASRGGTRSYGYTF
cdr3_nt: TGTGCCAGCAGAGGAGGTACGCGGAGCTATGGCTACACCTTC

j_call: TRBJ2-1
d_call: TRBD2
cdr3_length: 16
clone_size: NA
v_call: TRBV6-2/TRBV6-3
cdr3_aa: CASSGPGTSGSNEQFF
cdr3_nt: TGTGCCAGCAGTGGACCAGGGACTAGCGGGAGCAATGAGCAGTTCTTC

j_call: TRBJ2-7
d_call: NA
cdr3_length: 12
clone_size: few
v_call: TRBV20-1
cdr3_aa: CSARVAEYEQYF
cdr3_nt: TGCAGTGCTAGAGTTGCAGAATACGAGCAGTACTTC

j_call: TRBJ2-7
d_call: TRBD1
cdr3_length: 17
clone_size: NA
v_call: TRBV14
cdr3_aa: CASSQDLPGQGIYEQYF
cdr3_nt: TGTGCCAGCAGCCAAGATCTCCCTGGACAGGGTATCTACGAGCAGTACTTC

j_call: TRBJ1-6
d_call: NA
cdr3_length: 15
clone_size: NA
v_call: TRBV4-1
cdr3_aa: CASSQARGVDSPLHF
cdr3_nt: TGCGCCAGCAGCCAAGCCCGGGGGGTTGATTCACCCCTCCACTTT

j_call: TRBJ1-1
d_call: NA
cdr3_length: 13
clone_size: NA
v_call: TRBV12-3/TRBV12-4
cdr3_aa: CASSLGGADEAFF
cdr3_nt: TGTGCCAGCAGTTTAGGGGGCGCGGATGAAGCTTTCTTT

j_call: TRBJ2-7
d_call: TRBD1
cdr3_length: 15
clone_size: NA
v_call: TRBV7-6
cdr3_aa: CASSPAGQGVYEQYF
cdr3_nt: TGTGCCAGCAGTCCAGCCGGACAGGGCGTCTACGAGCAGTACTTC

j_call: TRBJ2-3
d_call: NA
cdr3_length: 15
clone_size: few
v_call: TRBV5-1
cdr3_aa: CASSLSYIESDTQYF
cdr3_nt: TGCGCCAGCAGCTTGAGTTACATAGAGTCAGATACGCAGTATTTT

j_call: TRBJ1-1
d_call: NA
cdr3_length: 14
clone_size: NA
v_call: TRBV5-1
cdr3_aa: CASSSTTGTKEAFF
cdr3_nt: TGCGCCAGCAGCTCGACAACCGGGACAAAAGAAGCTTTCTTT

j_call: TRBJ2-7
d_call: NA
cdr3_length: 15
clone_size: NA
v_call: TRBV4-2
cdr3_aa: CASSPRAGQYYEQYF
cdr3_nt: TGTGCCAGCAGCCCCCGTGCGGGGCAGTACTACGAGCAGTACTTC

j_call: TRBJ2-6
d_call: NA
cdr3_length: 15
clone_size: few
v_call: TRBV18
cdr3_aa: CASSQGQIGANVLTF
cdr3_nt: TGTGCCAGCTCACAGGGGCAAATCGGGGCCAACGTCCTGACTTTC